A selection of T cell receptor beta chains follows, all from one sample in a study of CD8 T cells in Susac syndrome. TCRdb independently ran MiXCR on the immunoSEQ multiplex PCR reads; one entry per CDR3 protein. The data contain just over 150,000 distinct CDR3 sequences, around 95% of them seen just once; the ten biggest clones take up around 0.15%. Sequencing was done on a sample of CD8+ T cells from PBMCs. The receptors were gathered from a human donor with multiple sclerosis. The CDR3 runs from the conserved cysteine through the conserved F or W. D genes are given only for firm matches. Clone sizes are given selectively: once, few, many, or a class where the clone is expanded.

cdr3_aa: CAWTSGATDTQYF
cdr3_nt: TGTGCCTGGACTAGCGGGGCCACAGATACGCAGTATTTT
j_call: TRBJ2-3
d_call: TRBD2
v_call: TRBV30
clone_size: .

cdr3_aa: CAWSPLGTDDEKLFF
cdr3_nt: TGTGCCTGGAGTCCACTCGGGACAGACGATGAAAAACTGTTTTTT
j_call: TRBJ1-4
d_call: TRBD1
v_call: TRBV30
clone_size: .

cdr3_aa: CASSYGQPRGSGANVLTF
cdr3_nt: TGTGCCAGCAGTTACGGACAACCCAGAGGCTCTGGGGCCAACGTCCTGACTTTC
j_call: TRBJ2-6
d_call: .
v_call: TRBV6-5
clone_size: .

cdr3_aa: CASSYGPRLNTEAFF
cdr3_nt: TGTGCCAGCAGTTACGGACCGAGATTGAACACTGAAGCTTTCTTT
j_call: TRBJ1-1
d_call: .
v_call: TRBV6-5
clone_size: once

cdr3_aa: CASRDIDVAGELFF
cdr3_nt: TGTGCCAGCAGAGATATAGATGTAGCCGGGGAGCTGTTTTTT
j_call: TRBJ2-2
d_call: .
v_call: TRBV6-4
clone_size: .

cdr3_aa: CSARTPTGAGYTF
cdr3_nt: TGCAGTGCTAGAACTCCGACAGGGGCTGGCTACACCTTC
j_call: TRBJ1-2
d_call: TRBD1
v_call: TRBV20-1
clone_size: .

cdr3_aa: CASSVGQGAEPQHF
cdr3_nt: TGTGCCAGCAGCGTAGGACAGGGGGCCGAGCCCCAGCATTTT
j_call: TRBJ1-5
d_call: TRBD1
v_call: TRBV9
clone_size: .

cdr3_aa: CSASDPSAVFISSYNEQFF
cdr3_nt: TGCAGTGCTAGCGACCCCTCTGCGGTCTTTATAAGCTCCTACAATGAGCAGTTCTTC
j_call: TRBJ2-1
d_call: .
v_call: TRBV20-1
clone_size: .

cdr3_aa: CSPGKDNEQFF
cdr3_nt: TGCAGTCCAGGGAAGGACAATGAGCAGTTCTTC
j_call: TRBJ2-1
d_call: .
v_call: TRBV20-1
clone_size: .

cdr3_aa: CASSLAGLGGYEQYF
cdr3_nt: TGTGCCAGCAGCTTAGCAGGGTTGGGTGGCTACGAGCAGTACTTC
j_call: TRBJ2-7
d_call: .
v_call: TRBV7-2
clone_size: .

cdr3_aa: CASSVEQEGGLYEQYF
cdr3_nt: TGTGCCAGCAGCGTAGAACAGGAAGGTGGACTCTACGAGCAGTACTTC
j_call: TRBJ2-7
d_call: .
v_call: TRBV9
clone_size: .

cdr3_aa: CASSQDWGFGETQYF
cdr3_nt: TGTGCCAGCAGCCAAGATTGGGGCTTCGGAGAGACCCAGTACTTC
j_call: TRBJ2-5
d_call: .
v_call: TRBV3-1
clone_size: .

cdr3_aa: CASSVALAGGSNTGELFF
cdr3_nt: TGTGCCAGCAGCGTAGCCCTAGCGGGGGGCTCGAACACCGGGGAGCTGTTTTTT
j_call: TRBJ2-2
d_call: TRBD2
v_call: TRBV9
clone_size: once

cdr3_aa: CSVVWWIGTDTQYF
cdr3_nt: TGCAGCGTTGTCTGGTGGATTGGCACAGATACGCAGTATTTT
j_call: TRBJ2-3
d_call: .
v_call: TRBV29-1
clone_size: .

cdr3_aa: CSVEVLPGNTEAFF
cdr3_nt: TGCAGCGTTGAAGTCCTGCCAGGGAACACTGAAGCTTTCTTT
j_call: TRBJ1-1
d_call: .
v_call: TRBV29-1
clone_size: .

cdr3_aa: CAWSVRAGDQPQHF
cdr3_nt: TGTGCCTGGAGTGTTAGGGCAGGAGATCAGCCCCAGCATTTT
j_call: TRBJ1-5
d_call: .
v_call: TRBV30
clone_size: .

cdr3_aa: CAWSGTSVNEQFF
cdr3_nt: TGTGCCTGGAGCGGGACTAGTGTTAATGAGCAGTTCTTC
j_call: TRBJ2-1
d_call: TRBD2
v_call: TRBV30
clone_size: .

cdr3_aa: CAYAEGAEAFF
cdr3_nt: TGTGCCTACGCGGAGGGGGCTGAAGCTTTCTTT
j_call: TRBJ1-1
d_call: .
v_call: TRBV30
clone_size: .

cdr3_aa: CASTPGNVDTQYF
cdr3_nt: TGTGCCAGCACGCCCGGAAACGTGGATACGCAGTATTTT
j_call: TRBJ2-3
d_call: .
v_call: TRBV12-3/TRBV12-4
clone_size: .

cdr3_aa: CASSPQGPRGEQFF
cdr3_nt: TGTGCCAGCAGCCCTCAGGGGCCCCGAGGTGAGCAGTTCTTC
j_call: TRBJ2-1
d_call: .
v_call: TRBV13
clone_size: .

cdr3_aa: CASTETGDAYGEAFF
cdr3_nt: TGTGCCAGTACTGAGACAGGGGACGCCTACGGTGAAGCTTTCTTT
j_call: TRBJ1-1
d_call: TRBD1
v_call: TRBV19
clone_size: .

cdr3_aa: CSADGGIGNTEAFF
cdr3_nt: TGCAGCGCCGACGGGGGAATCGGGAACACTGAAGCTTTCTTT
j_call: TRBJ1-1
d_call: .
v_call: TRBV29-1
clone_size: .

cdr3_aa: CASSLGTGHYEQYF
cdr3_nt: TGTGCCAGCAGCCTAGGGACAGGGCACTACGAGCAGTACTTC
j_call: TRBJ2-7
d_call: TRBD1
v_call: TRBV3-1
clone_size: once

cdr3_aa: CSAKGGVTYNEQFF
cdr3_nt: TGCAGTGCTAAGGGGGGAGTCACCTACAATGAGCAGTTCTTC
j_call: TRBJ2-1
d_call: .
v_call: TRBV20-1
clone_size: .

cdr3_aa: CASSLYSNQPQHF
cdr3_nt: TGTGCTAGCAGTCTCTATAGCAATCAGCCCCAGCATTTT
j_call: TRBJ1-5
d_call: .
v_call: TRBV12-5
clone_size: .

cdr3_aa: CASPGGTGGLNEQFF
cdr3_nt: TGTGCCAGCCCAGGTGGGACGGGGGGGCTGAATGAGCAGTTCTTC
j_call: TRBJ2-1
d_call: TRBD2
v_call: TRBV2
clone_size: .

cdr3_aa: CASTSDRDDYGYTF
cdr3_nt: TGTGCCAGCACTTCAGACAGGGATGACTATGGCTACACCTTC
j_call: TRBJ1-2
d_call: TRBD1
v_call: TRBV12-3/TRBV12-4
clone_size: .

cdr3_aa: CASSQPSTGASGYTF
cdr3_nt: TGTGCCAGCAGCCAACCATCGACAGGGGCCAGTGGCTACACCTTC
j_call: TRBJ1-2
d_call: TRBD1
v_call: TRBV7-9
clone_size: .

cdr3_aa: CASSYSRGNNSPLHF
cdr3_nt: TGTGCCAGCAGTTACTCTCGAGGCAATAATTCACCCCTCCACTTT
j_call: TRBJ1-6
d_call: .
v_call: TRBV6-5
clone_size: once

cdr3_aa: CASSLGGVGLAGNEQFF
cdr3_nt: TGTGCCAGCAGTCTCGGAGGGGTCGGCCTAGCGGGGAATGAGCAGTTCTTC
j_call: TRBJ2-1
d_call: TRBD2
v_call: TRBV7-9
clone_size: .

cdr3_aa: CASSQDRGFSTEAFF
cdr3_nt: TGTGCCAGCAGCCAAGATCGCGGCTTCTCAACTGAAGCTTTCTTT
j_call: TRBJ1-1
d_call: .
v_call: TRBV4-2
clone_size: .

cdr3_aa: CSAGHGAAYNEQFF
cdr3_nt: TGCAGCGCTGGGCATGGGGCGGCCTACAATGAGCAGTTCTTC
j_call: TRBJ2-1
d_call: .
v_call: TRBV29-1
clone_size: .